Listed below are T cell receptor beta chains from one sample, sequenced in a study of Ad26.COV2.S vaccination and SARS-CoV-2 variants. Here immunoSEQ multiplex PCR was the method, and the copy in TCRdb shows in-frame clones only, minus some. The table includes 350,000 to 450,000 clones, about 89% detected once. The sequencing used peripheral blood, collected in a trial of Ad26.COV2.S vaccine versus placebo. The receptors here all came from a person aged 18-65 years who received the Ad26.COV2.S COVID-19 vaccine or a placebo. The CDR3 runs from the conserved cysteine through the conserved F or W. Fields, in order: J gene, clone size, D gene, V gene, CDR3 DNA, CDR3 protein. The D gene is left open where the match is weak. Clone size appears in some rows only: once, few, many, or a class for an expanded clone.

TRBJ1-2	-	-	TRBV5-4	TGTGCCAGCACCTGGGGTCGGGGTGGCTACACCTTC	CASTWGRGGYTF
TRBJ1-1	-	-	TRBV19	TGTGCCAGTAGTTCAAAGACCCCCCCTGGAAACACTGAAGCTTTCTTT	CASSSKTPPGNTEAFF
TRBJ2-3	-	-	TRBV7-2	TGTGCCAGCAGCCCCCAGGGTGGTTGGGGAGATACGCAGTATTTT	CASSPQGGWGDTQYF
TRBJ1-4	-	TRBD1	TRBV4-1	TGCGCCAGCAGCCAAGAGACAGGGGGGTGGGATGAAAAACTGTTTTTT	CASSQETGGWDEKLFF
TRBJ2-7	-	-	TRBV28	TGTGCCAGCCGATCGCCGGGGGCCTACGAGCAGTACTTC	CASRSPGAYEQYF
TRBJ1-2	-	-	TRBV15	TGTGCCACCAGCAGACCAGGACAGCTTTATGGCTACACCTTC	CATSRPGQLYGYTF
TRBJ2-2	-	-	TRBV28	TGTGCCAGCAGGCGGGTTACCGGGGAGCTGTTTTTT	CASRRVTGELFF
TRBJ2-1	-	-	TRBV27	TGTGCCAGCACCCCGGGGTACTCCTACAATGAGCAGTTCTTC	CASTPGYSYNEQFF
TRBJ1-4	-	-	TRBV14	TGTGCCAGCAGCCAAGAAACCGGTAATGAAAAACTGTTTTTT	CASSQETGNEKLFF
TRBJ1-2	once	-	TRBV5-8	TGTGCCAGCAGCTTGATGTTGGTTATCAATGGCTACACCTTC	CASSLMLVINGYTF
TRBJ2-2	-	-	TRBV25-1	TGTGCCAGCAGTGAGGTGGGGGAGCACACCGGGGAGCTGTTTTTT	CASSEVGEHTGELFF
TRBJ1-4	-	-	TRBV29-1	TGCAGCGTTAGTTCCAGGGAGGGAAAACTGTTTTTT	CSVSSREGKLFF
TRBJ1-1	-	-	TRBV11-2	TGTGCCAGCAGCTTAGTCAGAGCGGGGAACACTGAAGCTTTCTTT	CASSLVRAGNTEAFF
TRBJ2-7	-	-	TRBV2	TGTGCCAGCAGTGAAATAGACAACGAGCAGTACTTC	CASSEIDNEQYF
TRBJ2-7	-	-	TRBV11-2	TGTGCCAGCAGCACCGTATGGCGAAAGAGCTCCTACGAGCAGTACTTC	CASSTVWRKSSYEQYF
TRBJ2-1	-	TRBD2	TRBV5-1	TGCGCCAGCAGCTCGGATTGGAGCGGGACCTATCGGAATGAGCAGTTCTTC	CASSSDWSGTYRNEQFF
TRBJ1-5	-	-	TRBV4-3	TGCGCCAGCAGCCAGACGGGCAGCCAGCCCCAGCATTTT	CASSQTGSQPQHF
TRBJ2-7	-	TRBD2	TRBV7-2	TGTGCCAGCAGCGCGTCTAGCGGATTTCACTCCTACGAGCAGTACTTC	CASSASSGFHSYEQYF
TRBJ2-3	-	-	TRBV28	TGTGCCAGCAGTTCCCCGAAACCCCTCGGAGTTCTGGGCACAGATACGCAGTATTTT	CASSSPKPLGVLGTDTQYF
TRBJ2-3	-	-	TRBV5-1	TGCGCCAGCAGGAGGGAGCTTAGCACAGATACGCAGTATTTT	CASRRELSTDTQYF
TRBJ1-3	-	-	TRBV7-2	TGTGCCAGCAGCCCAGCTCAGGGAAACACCATATATTTT	CASSPAQGNTIYF
TRBJ2-1	-	-	TRBV9	TGTGCCAGCAGCCCTCGGGGGAGAGGGCACAATGAGCAGTTCTTC	CASSPRGRGHNEQFF
TRBJ2-7	-	-	TRBV3-1/TRBV3-2	TGTGCCAGCAGCCAAGATGGAAAGTCGTATGATAAGCAGTACTTC	CASSQDGKSYDKQYF
TRBJ2-7	-	TRBD2	TRBV15	TGTGCCACCAGTAGGACTAGCCGAACCTACGAGCAGTACTTC	CATSRTSRTYEQYF
TRBJ1-1	-	-	TRBV10-1	TGCGCCAGCAGTGCTAAAAGGGACACTGAAGCTTTCTTT	CASSAKRDTEAFF
TRBJ2-1	-	-	TRBV24-1	TGTGCCACCAGTGCCGATTCCGGGACGCTCTACAATGAGCAGTTCTTC	CATSADSGTLYNEQFF
TRBJ1-1	-	TRBD1	TRBV4-2	TGTGCCAGCAGCCAAGATTGGACAGGTATGGGAACTGAAGCTTTCTTT	CASSQDWTGMGTEAFF
TRBJ2-2	-	TRBD1	TRBV4-3	TGCGCCAGCAGCCAGCGAGACAGGGGGGAGGGCGGGGAGCTGTTTTTT	CASSQRDRGEGGELFF
TRBJ2-7	-	TRBD2	TRBV7-3	TGTGCCAGCAGTCCTCACTGGGCGAGACTAGCGGGAGGGCCTAGTTCCGAGCAGTACTTC	CASSPHWARLAGGPSSEQYF
TRBJ1-5	-	-	TRBV28	TGTGCCAGCAGCCTCGGGGGGGCCCGCAATCAGCCCCAGCATTTT	CASSLGGARNQPQHF
TRBJ2-7	-	-	TRBV6-4	TGTGCCAGCAGTGACCCCAGGGGGGGGCCCCCCCTCTACGAGCAGTACTTC	CASSDPRGGPPLYEQYF
TRBJ2-7	-	-	TRBV7-8	TGTGCCAGCAGCTTAGATACAGGTACGGGGCCCGAGCAGTACTTC	CASSLDTGTGPEQYF
TRBJ2-5	-	TRBD2	TRBV15	TGTGCCACCAGCAGAGATAGGGACTACCGGGAGACCCAGTACTTC	CATSRDRDYRETQYF
TRBJ2-7	-	-	TRBV28	TGTGCCAGCAGTGCTTCAGGGGAGCAGTACTTC	CASSASGEQYF
TRBJ1-3	-	-	TRBV6-5	TGTGCCAGCAGCCCCGACAGCTACGAACCCCTCTATTTT	CASSPDSYEPLYF
TRBJ1-6	-	-	TRBV5-6	TGTGCCAGCAGCTTGGAACCCAATTCACCCCTCCACTTT	CASSLEPNSPLHF
TRBJ1-2	-	TRBD1	TRBV5-4	TGTGCCAGCAGCTTGGGGTGGACAGGGAATGGCTACACCTTC	CASSLGWTGNGYTF
TRBJ1-1	few	-	TRBV2	TGTGCCAGCAGTGATGAGGGGGTGGGTGGTGAAGCTTTCTTT	CASSDEGVGGEAFF
TRBJ2-1	-	TRBD2	TRBV3-1/TRBV3-2	TGTGCCAGCAGCCACCCTAGCGGAAATTCCTACAATGAGCAGTTCTTC	CASSHPSGNSYNEQFF
TRBJ2-7	few	-	TRBV21-1	TGTGCCAGCAGCAAAGAAGGGGGGCAGGCCTACGAGCAGTACTTC	CASSKEGGQAYEQYF
TRBJ2-7	-	TRBD2	TRBV4-1	TGCGCCAGCAGCCAAGGACTAGCGGGAGGGCCGATACGCAACGAGCAGTACTTC	CASSQGLAGGPIRNEQYF
TRBJ2-5	-	-	TRBV28	TGTGCCAGCAGTTCCGACAACCAAGAGACCCAGTACTTC	CASSSDNQETQYF
TRBJ1-1	once	TRBD1	TRBV5-5	TGTGCCAGCAGCCACGGGACAGGGGAAGCTTTCTTT	CASSHGTGEAFF
TRBJ2-1	-	-	TRBV20-1	TGCAGTGCTAACCAACTCAATGAGCAGTTCTTC	CSANQLNEQFF
TRBJ1-5	-	-	TRBV20-1	TGCAGTGCTGTAAGAGGTCAGCCCCAGCATTTT	CSAVRGQPQHF
TRBJ2-4	-	TRBD2	TRBV19	TGTGCCAGTAGTATACGCGGGACTAGCGGGAGCGAAGCCAAAAACATTCAGTACTTC	CASSIRGTSGSEAKNIQYF
TRBJ1-6	-	TRBD1	TRBV28	TGTGCCAGCAGTTTAACGACAGGGAGGAATTCACCCCTCCACTTT	CASSLTTGRNSPLHF
TRBJ1-2	-	-	TRBV29-1	TGCAGCGTTGGGGGGATTAACTATGGCTACACCTTC	CSVGGINYGYTF